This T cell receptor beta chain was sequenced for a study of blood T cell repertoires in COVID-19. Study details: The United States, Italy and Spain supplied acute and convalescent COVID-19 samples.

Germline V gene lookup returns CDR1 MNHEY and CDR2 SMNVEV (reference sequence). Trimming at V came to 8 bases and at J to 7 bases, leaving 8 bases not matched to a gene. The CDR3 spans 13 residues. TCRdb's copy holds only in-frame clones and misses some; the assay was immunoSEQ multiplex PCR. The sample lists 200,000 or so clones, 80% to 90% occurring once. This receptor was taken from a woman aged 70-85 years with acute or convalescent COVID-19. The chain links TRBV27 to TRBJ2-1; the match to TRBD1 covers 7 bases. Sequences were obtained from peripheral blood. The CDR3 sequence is CASRPGQLNEQFF. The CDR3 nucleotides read TGTGCCAGCCGACCGGGACAGCTTAATGAGCAGTTCTTC.